This T cell receptor beta chain derives from a study of blood T cell repertoires in COVID-19. In the study's own analysis: Scientists estimated how many nucleated cells there were by amplifying reference gene primers. Some clones are missing from TCRdb's copy, which holds only in-frame ones; the method was immunoSEQ multiplex PCR. From that table come the V and J calls and clone size; the DNA was used to work out D and trimming. The table has roughly 180,000 clones, about nine tenths seen once. Germline V gives CDR1 SGHNT, CDR2 YYREEE (reference sequence). V gave up 4 bases and J gave up 3 bases, with 16 bases separating them. The CDR3 length is 15 residues.

Sequencing input: peripheral blood. The TCR was taken from a man between 65 and 79 years old with active or convalescent COVID-19. This chain connects TRBV5-4 to TRBJ1-1; maybe TRBD1 (6 bases). The CDR3 here is CASSPRAGTHTEAFF. The CDR3 coding sequence is TGTGCCAGCAGCCCTAGGGCCGGGACACACACTGAAGCTTTCTTT.